This T cell receptor beta chain stems from a study of shared clonotypes between healthy human individuals. Across the study: Each donor's CD4 naive and CD4 memory cells filled three plates apiece, CD8 naive two, and CD8 memory one. Study observations and caveats: Sampling covered blood only; tissue repertoires likely differ.

With regard to this clone: Its antigen remains unidentified.

Method: immunoSEQ multiplex PCR; TCRdb's copy keeps in-frame clones and lacks some. Of millions of clones in the sample, approximately 94% were seen once. Terminally differentiated effector memory CD45RA+ cells were excluded from the naive CD8 cells, which were CD45RO-negative and positively selected for CCR7. CDR1 is GTSNPN, CDR2 SVGIG, per germline (reference sequence). V lost 2 bases and J lost 6, with 11 bases in between. The CDR3 has 12 amino acids. The material sequenced was naive CD8+ T cells sorted from blood. The genes are TRBV30 and TRBJ2-7; D not certain. This clonotype was sampled from a man aged 18-30 years in good health. CDR3 sequence (DNA): TGTGCCTGGAGTTTAAATACGTTCGAGCAGTACTTC. Encoded protein: CAWSLNTFEQYF.